This paragraph covers one TCR beta chain sequence. This sample was taken from a study of blood T cell repertoires in COVID-19. Overall study: Sources were T cells, B-cell-depleted T cells, or PBMCs; the material itself was cDNA or gDNA.

Clones were sequenced by immunoSEQ multiplex PCR, and TCRdb holds only the in-frame ones, with some missing. There are about 320,000 clones in the sample; approximately 91% occur only once, and 4.5% to 5.5% lies in the top ten. The CDR3 covers 15 residues. V shed 5 bases and J shed 0 bases, with 10 bases lying between them. Germline lookup yields CDR1 MDHEN and CDR2 SYDVKM. The clonotype comes from a man aged 55 to 70 who had recovered from COVID-19. This sequence joins TRBV28 and TRBJ1-4; D is undetermined. Sequencing was done on a sample of PBMCs or T cells enriched from blood (not recorded which). CDR3 DNA sequence: TGTGCCAGCAGTACTACTGCCTCAACTAATGAAAAACTGTTTTTT. As protein: CASSTTASTNEKLFF.